This T cell receptor (beta chain) originates from a study of blood T cell repertoires in COVID-19. Study at large: COVID-19 samples, acute and convalescent, were from the United States, Italy and Spain. PBMCs, B-cell-depleted T cells, or T cells were the source of the cDNA or gDNA that made up the material.

Authors' methods: Reference gene primer amplification yielded estimated nucleated cell counts. The table came from immunoSEQ multiplex PCR; TCRdb's copy has only in-frame clones and leaves some out. That table supplies the V and J calls and clone size; D and trimming were determined from the DNA. The repertoire has some 48,000 clones, around 84% of them found once; the top ten carry 35% to 45%. Trimming cost V 1 base and J 4 bases; bases outside gene matches: 7. The V gene's germline CDR1 is LNHDA and CDR2 SQIVND (reference sequence). This CDR3 has 16 amino acids. The receptor comes from a human donor in a cohort sampled during active COVID-19. J is TRBJ2-5 and V is TRBV19; 9 nucleotides agree with TRBD1. Sequencing used peripheral blood. The CDR3 protein is CASSIAGQGKGETQYF. In DNA, the CDR3 is TGTGCCAGTAGTATAGCCGGACAGGGGAAGGGAGAGACCCAGTACTTC.